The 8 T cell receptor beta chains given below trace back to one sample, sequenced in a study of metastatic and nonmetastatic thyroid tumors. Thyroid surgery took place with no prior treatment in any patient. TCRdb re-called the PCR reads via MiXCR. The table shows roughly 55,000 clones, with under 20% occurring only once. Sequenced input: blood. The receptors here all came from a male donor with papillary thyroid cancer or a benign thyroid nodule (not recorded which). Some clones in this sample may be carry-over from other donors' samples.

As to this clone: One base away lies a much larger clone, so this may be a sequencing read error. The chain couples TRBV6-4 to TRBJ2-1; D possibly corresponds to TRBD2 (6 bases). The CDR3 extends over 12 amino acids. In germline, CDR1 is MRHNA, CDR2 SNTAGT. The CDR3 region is CASRGGNNDQFF. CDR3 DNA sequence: TGTGCCAGCAGGGGGGGAAACAATGACCAGTTCTTC.

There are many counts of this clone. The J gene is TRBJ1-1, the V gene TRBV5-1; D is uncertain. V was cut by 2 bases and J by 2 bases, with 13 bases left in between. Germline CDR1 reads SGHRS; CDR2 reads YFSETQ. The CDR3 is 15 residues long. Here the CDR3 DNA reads TGCGCCAGCAGCTTACGGCAGGCCAAAAACACTGAAGCTTTCTTT. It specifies CASSLRQAKNTEAFF.

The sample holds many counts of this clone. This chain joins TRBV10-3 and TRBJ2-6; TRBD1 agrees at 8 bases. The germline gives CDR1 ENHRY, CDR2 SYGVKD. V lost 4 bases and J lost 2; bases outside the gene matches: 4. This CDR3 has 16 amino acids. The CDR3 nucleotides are TGTGCCATCAGTGGACAGGGGAATACTGGGGCCAACGTCCTGACTTTC. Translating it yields CAISGQGNTGANVLTF.

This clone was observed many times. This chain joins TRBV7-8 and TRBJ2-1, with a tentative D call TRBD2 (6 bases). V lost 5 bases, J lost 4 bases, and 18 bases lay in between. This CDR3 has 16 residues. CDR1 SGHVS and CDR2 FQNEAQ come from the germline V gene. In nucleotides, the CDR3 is TGTGCCAGCAGCAATAAGTCTCTAGCGCTTTACAATGAGCAGTTCTTC. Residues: CASSNKSLALYNEQFF.

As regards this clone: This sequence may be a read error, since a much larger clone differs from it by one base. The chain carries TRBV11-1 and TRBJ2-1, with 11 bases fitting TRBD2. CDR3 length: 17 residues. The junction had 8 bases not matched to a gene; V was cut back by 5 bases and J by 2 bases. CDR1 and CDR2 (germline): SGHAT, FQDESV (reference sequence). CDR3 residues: CASSPRLAGCPYNEQFF. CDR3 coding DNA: TGTGCCAGCAGCCCTCGACTAGCGGGGTGCCCCTACAATGAGCAGTTCTTC.

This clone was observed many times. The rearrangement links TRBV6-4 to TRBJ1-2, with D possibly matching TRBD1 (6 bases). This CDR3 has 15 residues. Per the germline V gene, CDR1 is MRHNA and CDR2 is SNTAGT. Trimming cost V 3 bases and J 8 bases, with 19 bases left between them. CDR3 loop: CASSESGAAVKGYTF. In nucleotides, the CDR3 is TGTGCCAGCAGTGAATCAGGGGCCGCCGTGAAGGGCTACACCTTC.

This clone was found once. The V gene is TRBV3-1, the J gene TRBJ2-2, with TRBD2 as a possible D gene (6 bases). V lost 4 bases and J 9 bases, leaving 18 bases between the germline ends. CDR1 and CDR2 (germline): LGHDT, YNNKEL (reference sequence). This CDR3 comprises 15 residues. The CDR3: CASSPGRCGAWELFF. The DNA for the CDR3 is TGTGCCAGCAGCCCGGGGAGGTGTGGGGCCTGGGAGCTGTTTTTT.

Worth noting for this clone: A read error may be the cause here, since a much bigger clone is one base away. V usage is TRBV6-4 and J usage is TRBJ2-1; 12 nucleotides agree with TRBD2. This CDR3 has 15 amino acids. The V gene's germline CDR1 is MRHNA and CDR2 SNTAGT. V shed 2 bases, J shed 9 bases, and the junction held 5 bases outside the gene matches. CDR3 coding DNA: TGTGCCAGCAGTGACAGTCCTAGCGGGGGGGGTGAGCAGTTCTTC. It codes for CASSDSPSGGGEQFF.